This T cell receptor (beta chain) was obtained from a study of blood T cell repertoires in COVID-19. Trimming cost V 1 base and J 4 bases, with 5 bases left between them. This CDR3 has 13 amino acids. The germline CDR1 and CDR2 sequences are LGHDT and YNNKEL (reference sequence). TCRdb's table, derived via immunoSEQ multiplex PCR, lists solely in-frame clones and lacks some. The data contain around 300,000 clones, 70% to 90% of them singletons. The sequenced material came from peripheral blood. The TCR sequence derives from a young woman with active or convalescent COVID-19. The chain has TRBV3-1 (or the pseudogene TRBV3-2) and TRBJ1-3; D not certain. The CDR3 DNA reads TGTGCCAGCAGCCAAGGTTCGGGAAACACCATATATTTT. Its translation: CASSQGSGNTIYF.